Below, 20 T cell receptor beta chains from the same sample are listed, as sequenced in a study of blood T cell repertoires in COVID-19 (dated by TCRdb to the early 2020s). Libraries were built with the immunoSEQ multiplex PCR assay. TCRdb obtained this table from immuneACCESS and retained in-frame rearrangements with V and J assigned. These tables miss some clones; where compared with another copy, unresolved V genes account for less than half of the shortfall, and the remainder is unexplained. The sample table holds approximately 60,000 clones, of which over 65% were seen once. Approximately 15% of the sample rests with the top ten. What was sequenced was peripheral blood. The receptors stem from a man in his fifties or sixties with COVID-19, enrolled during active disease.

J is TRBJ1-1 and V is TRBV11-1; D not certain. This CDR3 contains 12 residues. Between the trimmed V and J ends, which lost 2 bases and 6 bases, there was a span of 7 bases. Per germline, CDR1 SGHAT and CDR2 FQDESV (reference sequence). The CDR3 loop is CASSLLLAEAFF. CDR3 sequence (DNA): TGTGCCAGCAGCTTATTACTCGCTGAAGCTTTCTTT.

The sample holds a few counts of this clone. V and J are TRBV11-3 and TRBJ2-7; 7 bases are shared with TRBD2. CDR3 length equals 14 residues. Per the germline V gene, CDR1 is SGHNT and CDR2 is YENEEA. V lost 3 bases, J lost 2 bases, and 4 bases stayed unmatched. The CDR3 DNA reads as TGTGCCAGCAGCTTTGCTAGCGGAGCCTACGAGCAGTACTTC. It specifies CASSFASGAYEQYF. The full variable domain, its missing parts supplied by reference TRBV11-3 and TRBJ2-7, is EAGVVQSPRYKIIEKKQPVAFWCNPISGHNTLYWYLQNLGQGPELLIRYENEEAVDDSQLPKDRFSAERLKGVDSTLKIQPAELGDSAVYLCASSFASGAYEQYFGPGTRLTVT.

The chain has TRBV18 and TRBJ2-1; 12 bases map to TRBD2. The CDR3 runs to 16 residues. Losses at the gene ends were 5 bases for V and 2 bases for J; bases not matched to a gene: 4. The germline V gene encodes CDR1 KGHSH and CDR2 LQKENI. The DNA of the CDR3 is TGTGCCAGCTCATCTCTAGCGGGGGGGACCTACAATGAGCAGTTCTTC. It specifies CASSSLAGGTYNEQFF.

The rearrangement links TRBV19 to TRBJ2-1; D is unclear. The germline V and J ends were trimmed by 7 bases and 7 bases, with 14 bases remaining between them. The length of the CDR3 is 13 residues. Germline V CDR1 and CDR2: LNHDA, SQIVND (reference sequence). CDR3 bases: TGTGCCAGTAAGAGCCACCTAGAAAATGAGCAGTTCTTC. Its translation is CASKSHLENEQFF.

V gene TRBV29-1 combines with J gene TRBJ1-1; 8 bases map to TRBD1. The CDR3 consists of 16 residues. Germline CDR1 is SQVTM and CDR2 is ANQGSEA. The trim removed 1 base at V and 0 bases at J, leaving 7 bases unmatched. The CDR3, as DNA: TGCAGCGTTGAAGGGGGGACAGGAGACATGAACACTGAAGCTTTCTTT. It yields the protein CSVEGGTGDMNTEAFF.

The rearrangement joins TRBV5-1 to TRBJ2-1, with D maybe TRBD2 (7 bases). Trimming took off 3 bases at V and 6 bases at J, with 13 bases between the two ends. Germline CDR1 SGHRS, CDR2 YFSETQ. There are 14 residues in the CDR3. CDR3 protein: CASSSSGGPNEQFF. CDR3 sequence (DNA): TGCGCCAGCAGCTCCTCGGGGGGCCCCAATGAGCAGTTCTTC.

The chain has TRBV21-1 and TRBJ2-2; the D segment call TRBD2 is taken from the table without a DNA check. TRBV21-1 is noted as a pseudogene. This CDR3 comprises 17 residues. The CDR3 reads CASSTHDEGGNTGELFF. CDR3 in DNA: TGTGCCAGCAGCACTCATGATGAGGGAGGGAACACCGGGGAGCTGTTTTTT.

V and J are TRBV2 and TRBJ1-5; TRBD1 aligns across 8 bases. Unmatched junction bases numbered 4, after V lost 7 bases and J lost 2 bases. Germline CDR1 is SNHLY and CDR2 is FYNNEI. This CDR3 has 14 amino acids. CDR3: CASNMDRGNQPQHF. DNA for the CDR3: TGTGCCAGCAATATGGACAGGGGCAATCAGCCCCAGCATTTT.

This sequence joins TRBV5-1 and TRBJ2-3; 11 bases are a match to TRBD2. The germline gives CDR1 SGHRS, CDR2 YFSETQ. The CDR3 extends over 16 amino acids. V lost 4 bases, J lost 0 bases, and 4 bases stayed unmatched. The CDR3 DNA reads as TGCGCCAGCAGCCAAAGGACTAGCGGGAGCACAGATACGCAGTATTTT. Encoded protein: CASSQRTSGSTDTQYF.

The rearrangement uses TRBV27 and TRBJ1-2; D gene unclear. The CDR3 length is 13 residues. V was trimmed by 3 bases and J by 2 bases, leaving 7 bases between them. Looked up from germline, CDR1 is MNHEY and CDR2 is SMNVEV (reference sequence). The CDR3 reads CASSLGPNYGYTF. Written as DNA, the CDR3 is TGTGCCAGCAGTTTGGGCCCGAACTATGGCTACACCTTC.

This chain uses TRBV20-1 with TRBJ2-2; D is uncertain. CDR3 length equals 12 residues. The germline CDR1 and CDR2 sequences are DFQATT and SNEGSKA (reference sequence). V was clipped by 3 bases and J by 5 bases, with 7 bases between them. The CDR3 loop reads CSASSRTGELFF. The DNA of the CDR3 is TGCAGTGCTAGTTCCAGAACCGGGGAGCTGTTTTTT.

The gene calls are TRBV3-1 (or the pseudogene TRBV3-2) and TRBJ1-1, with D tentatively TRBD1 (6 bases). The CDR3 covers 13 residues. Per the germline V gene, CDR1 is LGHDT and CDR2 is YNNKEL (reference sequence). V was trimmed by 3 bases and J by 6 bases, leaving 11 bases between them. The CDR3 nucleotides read TGTGCCAGCAGCCAGCACAGGGTCTCTGAAGCTTTCTTT. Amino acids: CASSQHRVSEAFF.

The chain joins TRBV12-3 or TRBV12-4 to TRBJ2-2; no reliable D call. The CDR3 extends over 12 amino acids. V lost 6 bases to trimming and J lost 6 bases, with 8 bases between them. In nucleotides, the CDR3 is TGTGCCAGCAGGTGGAGTCCCGGGGAGCTGTTTTTT. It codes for CASRWSPGELFF.

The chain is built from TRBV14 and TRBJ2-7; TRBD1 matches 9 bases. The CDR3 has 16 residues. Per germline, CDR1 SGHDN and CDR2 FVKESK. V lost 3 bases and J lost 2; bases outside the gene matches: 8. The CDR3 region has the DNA TGTGCCAGCAGCCAGAGGGGACAGGGACCTCCCTACGAGCAGTACTTC. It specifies CASSQRGQGPPYEQYF.

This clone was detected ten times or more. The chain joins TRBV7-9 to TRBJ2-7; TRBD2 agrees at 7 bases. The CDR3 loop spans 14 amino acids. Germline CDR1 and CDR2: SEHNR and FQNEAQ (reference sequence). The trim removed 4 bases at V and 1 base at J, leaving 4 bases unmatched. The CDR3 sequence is CASSSLADSYEQYF. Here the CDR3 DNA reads TGTGCCAGCAGCTCGCTAGCGGATTCCTACGAGCAGTACTTC.

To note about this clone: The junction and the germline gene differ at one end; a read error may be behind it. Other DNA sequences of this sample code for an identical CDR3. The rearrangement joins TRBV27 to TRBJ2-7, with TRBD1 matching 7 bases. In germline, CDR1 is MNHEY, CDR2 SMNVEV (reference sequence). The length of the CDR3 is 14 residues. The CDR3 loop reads CASRMFRDSYEQYF. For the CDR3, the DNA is TGTGCCAGCAGAATGTTCAGGGACAGCTACGAGCAATACTTC.

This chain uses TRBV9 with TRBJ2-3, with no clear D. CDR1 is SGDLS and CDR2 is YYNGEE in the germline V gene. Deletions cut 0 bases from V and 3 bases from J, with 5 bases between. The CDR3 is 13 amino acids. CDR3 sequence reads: CASSVVSTDTQYF. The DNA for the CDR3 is TGTGCCAGCAGCGTAGTTTCAACAGATACGCAGTATTTT.

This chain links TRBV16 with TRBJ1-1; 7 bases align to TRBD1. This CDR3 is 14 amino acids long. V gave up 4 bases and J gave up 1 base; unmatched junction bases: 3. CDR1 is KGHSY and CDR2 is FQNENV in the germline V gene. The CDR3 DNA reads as TGTGCCAGCAGCCTCTGGACAGGGAACACTGAAGCTTTCTTT. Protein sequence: CASSLWTGNTEAFF.

The CDR3 protein is CASSLSGTSGRSNEQYF. The CDR3 bases are TGTGCCAGCAGCTTGAGCGGGACTAGCGGGAGATCCAACGAGCAGTACTTC. The V call is TRBV7-9, the J call TRBJ2-7, with 14 positions matching TRBD2. The germline CDR1 and CDR2 sequences are SEHNR and FQNEAQ (reference sequence). This CDR3 contains 17 residues. V was clipped by 3 bases and J by 5 bases; unmatched bases: 9.

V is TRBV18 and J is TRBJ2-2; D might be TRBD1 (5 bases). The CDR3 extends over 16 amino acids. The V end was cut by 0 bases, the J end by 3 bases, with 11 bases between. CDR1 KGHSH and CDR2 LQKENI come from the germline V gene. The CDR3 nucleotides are TGTGCCAGCTCACCACCGCAGGGAAGAGACACCGGGGAGCTGTTTTTT. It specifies CASSPPQGRDTGELFF.